The 26 T cell receptor beta chains reported below all come from one sample, sequenced in a study of regulatory T cells in long-lasting Graves disease. Indicated time point: newly diagnosed GD, antithyroid drugs for less than 3 months. TCR sequences were obtained from RNA taken from PBMCs. Investigators prepared the TCR beta libraries by applying iRepertoire HTBI primers and Arm-PCR of CDR3 regions. Using its own MiXCR run on the multiplex PCR reads, TCRdb lists one record per CDR3 protein. The sample yields 200,000 to 300,000 distinct CDR3 sequences, about 19% seen once. Sequencing used peripheral blood mononuclear cells (PBMCs), obtained at new diagnosis, from a patient treated with antithyroid drugs. These receptors all come from a female donor with Graves disease.

To note about this clonotype: A far more abundant clone sits one base away, making this likely a read error. This rearrangement joins TRBV3-1 to TRBJ1-2; D gene uncertain. The length of the CDR3 is 15 residues. Germline V CDR1 and CDR2: LGHDT, YNNKEL (reference sequence). The CDR3 reads CTSSRAASGRGGYTF. The CDR3 nucleotides read TGTACCAGCAGCCGAGCGGCAAGCGGACGTGGCGGCTACACCTTC.

This clonotype was counted at least ten times. This sequence joins TRBV18 and TRBJ1-5; TRBD1 agrees at 7 bases. Per the germline V gene, CDR1 is KGHSH and CDR2 is LQKENI. The V and J ends lost 3 bases and 11 bases, in that order; junction bases with no gene match: 7. This CDR3 has 13 amino acids. CDR3 nucleotide sequence: TGTGCCAGCTCACCGGGACAGCGACGGGCCCAGCATTTT. Translating it yields CASSPGQRRAQHF. The whole variable domain, filled in from reference TRBV18 and TRBJ1-5, reads NAGVMQNPRHLVRRRGQEARLRCSPMKGHSHVYWYRQLPEEGLKFMVYLQKENIIDESGMPKERFSAEFPKEGPSILRIQQVVRGDSAAYFCASSPGQRRAQHFGDGTRLSIL.

This clonotype appeared a few times. This sequence may be a read error, since a much larger clone differs from it by one base. The chain uses TRBV15 and TRBJ2-7, with D perhaps TRBD1 or TRBD2 (7 bases each). The length of the CDR3 is 14 residues. Per the germline V gene, CDR1 is LNHNV and CDR2 is YYDKDF (reference sequence). CDR3: CATSDIDRDYERYF. CDR3 in DNA: TGTGCCACCAGTGACATTGACAGGGACTACGAGCGGTACTTC. The entire variable domain, with the rest obtained from reference TRBV15 and TRBJ2-7, is as follows: DAMVIQNPRYQVTQFGKPVTLSCSQTLNHNVMYWYQQKSSQAPKLLFHYYDKDFNNEADTPDNFQSRRPNTSFCFLDIRSPGLGDTAMYLCATSDIDRDYERYFGPGTRLTVT.

This clonotype has at least ten counts. The chain carries TRBV30 and TRBJ2-1; unclear D gene. CDR3 length: 14 residues. Trimming took 1 base from V and 0 from J, leaving 7 bases between them. Looked up from germline, CDR1 is GTSNPN and CDR2 is SVGIG (reference sequence). Here the CDR3 reads CAWSGPNSYNEQFF. The CDR3 nucleotides read TGTGCCTGGAGTGGACCAAACTCCTACAATGAGCAGTTCTTC. Drawing the rest from reference TRBV30 and TRBJ2-1, the complete variable domain is SQTIHQWPATLVQPVGSPLSLECTVEGTSNPNLYWYRQAAGRGLQLLFYSVGIGQISSEVPQNLSASRPQDRQFILSSKKLLLSDSGFYLCAWSGPNSYNEQFFGPGTRLTVL.

This clonotype came up many times. V is TRBV18 and J is TRBJ1-1; 10 positions agree with TRBD1. CDR3 length equals 15 residues. J lost 3 bases, V lost 2 bases, and 3 bases had no gene match. The germline gives CDR1 KGHSH, CDR2 LQKENI. CDR3 bases: TGTGCCAGCTCACCAAGACAGGGGGCAGACACTGAAGCTTTCTTT. Translation gives CASSPRQGADTEAFF.

The chain has TRBV5-6 and TRBJ2-6; the D gene is possibly TRBD1 (5 bases). CDR3 length equals 13 residues. Trimming shortened V by 10 bases and J by 0 bases, and 8 bases separated the two germline ends. Germline V CDR1 and CDR2: SGHDT, YYEEEE. The CDR3 sequence is CASGRSGANVLTF. The CDR3 region has the DNA TGTGCCTCAGGGCGCTCTGGGGCCAACGTCCTGACTTTC.

This chain connects TRBV2 to TRBJ2-3, with 13 bases lining up with TRBD2. Trimming at V came to 2 bases and at J to 5 bases, leaving 10 bases not matched to a gene. Germline CDR1 reads SNHLY; CDR2 reads FYNNEI. The CDR3 loop spans 18 amino acids. CDR3 region: CASSETPGLAGKVDTQYF. CDR3 in DNA: TGTGCCAGCAGTGAAACGCCGGGACTAGCGGGGAAGGTAGATACGCAGTATTTT.

As regards this clonotype: A much larger clone lies one base from this, so it may be a read error. The V and J genes are TRBV28 and TRBJ2-3, with TRBD1 matching 7 bases. Germline V gene lookup returns CDR1 MDHEN and CDR2 SYDVKM. V gave up 4 bases and J gave up 7 bases; unmatched junction bases: 2. This CDR3 has 12 amino acids. Here the CDR3 DNA reads TGTGCCAGCAGTTCACAGGGGCATACGCAGTATTTT. This sequence encodes CASSSQGHTQYF.

A few counts support this clonotype. The genes are TRBV7-9 and TRBJ2-2; TRBD2 agrees at 11 bases. V lost 3 bases to trimming and J lost 7 bases; unmatched junction nucleotides: 13. The CDR3 is 18 residues long. Germline V gives CDR1 SEHNR, CDR2 FQNEAQ (reference sequence). As DNA, the CDR3 is TGTGCCAGCAGCTTGTCGGTGTCTAGCGGGAGGCTGGGCGGGGAGCTGTTTTTT. It encodes CASSLSVSSGRLGGELFF.

This clonotype came up once. This chain uses TRBV11-3 with TRBJ2-7; tentatively, D is TRBD1 (5 bases). V was shortened by 6 bases and J by 0 bases, with 15 bases between the two germline ends. CDR1 is SGHNT, CDR2 YENEEA, per germline. This CDR3 has 15 amino acids. The CDR3 loop is CASSSRQNSSYEQYF. In DNA form, the CDR3 reads TGTGCCAGCAGTTCTAGACAGAACAGCTCCTACGAGCAGTACTTC.

This clonotype was counted at least ten times. The CDR3 bases are TGTGCCAGCAGCCAAGGGGCTGGCGGCAATCAGCCCCAGCATTTT. Translation gives CASSQGAGGNQPQHF. This chain links TRBV3-1 with TRBJ1-5; D gene unclear. The CDR3 loop spans 15 amino acids. From germline, CDR1 is LGHDT and CDR2 YNNKEL (reference sequence). With 1 base removed from V and 2 bases from J, the gap between germline ends came to 9 bases.

The chain recombines TRBV30 with TRBJ1-1; D is unclear. The germline V and J ends were trimmed by 4 bases and 1 base, with 13 bases remaining between them. Germline CDR1 GTSNPN, CDR2 SVGIG (reference sequence). This CDR3 comprises 14 residues. The CDR3, as DNA: TGTGCCTGGACTGTAGGGCAGGCGAACACTGAAGCTTTCTTT. As protein: CAWTVGQANTEAFF.

V gene TRBV7-9 combines with J gene TRBJ2-1; no definite D call. CDR1 and CDR2 (germline): SEHNR, FQNEAQ (reference sequence). V was clipped by 5 bases and J by 6 bases, with 8 bases between them. The CDR3 is made up of 12 amino acids. The CDR3 coding sequence is TGTGCCAGCAGCCCTGTTCTCAATGAGCAGTTCTTC. Translating it yields CASSPVLNEQFF. Full variable domain (missing parts from reference TRBV7-9 and TRBJ2-1): DTGVSQNPRHKITKRGQNVTFRCDPISEHNRLYWYRQTLGQGPEFLTYFQNEAQLEKSRLLSDRFSAERPKGSFSTLEIQRTEQGDSAMYLCASSPVLNEQFFGPGTRLTVL.

J is TRBJ2-3 and V is TRBV2; D is undetermined. V gave up 7 bases and J gave up 8 bases, with 16 bases separating them. The CDR3 spans 13 residues. Germline-derived CDR1 and CDR2 are SNHLY and FYNNEI. The CDR3 DNA reads as TGTGCCAGCACGGCGGCGACCCTGGGTACGCAGTATTTT. Translation gives CASTAATLGTQYF. Filled out from reference TRBV2 and TRBJ2-3, the complete variable domain reads EPEVTQTPSHQVTQMGQEVILRCVPISNHLYFYWYRQILGQKVEFLVSFYNNEISEKSEIFDDQFSVERPDGSNFTLKIRSTKLEDSAMYFCASTAATLGTQYFGPGTRLTVL.

The chain has TRBV6-1 and TRBJ1-6; D is uncertain. V was clipped by 7 bases and J by 14 bases, with 12 bases between them. The CDR3 runs 11 residues. CDR1 is MNHNS and CDR2 is SASEGT in the germline V gene. CDR3 amino acids: CASTGIRTLHF. CDR3 nucleotides: TGTGCCAGCACCGGGATCAGGACCCTCCACTTT.

This clonotype was seen at least ten times. The rearrangement links TRBV7-6 to TRBJ2-3; 7 bases are shared with TRBD2. In germline, CDR1 is SGHVS, CDR2 FNYEAQ. V was pared by 2 bases and J by 6 bases, with 8 bases of the junction left unmatched. CDR3 length: 15 residues. CDR3 in amino acids: CASSLISGAGDTQYF. CDR3 nucleotides: TGTGCCAGCAGCTTAATAAGCGGGGCAGGGGATACGCAGTATTTT. Full variable domain (remainder filled in from reference TRBV7-6 and TRBJ2-3): GAGVSQSPRYKVTKRGQDVALRCDPISGHVSLYWYRQALGQGPEFLTYFNYEAQQDKSGLPNDRFSAERPEGSISTLTIQRTEQRDSAMYRCASSLISGAGDTQYFGPGTRLTVL.

V usage is TRBV7-2 and J usage is TRBJ2-7, with 13 bases fitting TRBD2. Unmatched junction bases numbered 6, after V lost 0 bases and J lost 7 bases. The CDR3 covers 16 residues. From germline, CDR1 is SGHTA and CDR2 FQGNSA. The DNA of the CDR3 is TGTGCCAGCAGCTTAGCGCAACCGGGACTAGCGGGGGAGCAGTACTTC. Its translation: CASSLAQPGLAGEQYF.

Many counts were recorded for this clonotype. The chain is built from TRBV6-1 and TRBJ2-7, with 8 bases fitting TRBD2. The CDR3 runs 15 residues. Germline V lookup: CDR1 MNHNS, CDR2 SASEGT. Germline trimming cut 7 bases from V and 0 bases from J; bases unmatched to any gene: 8. The CDR3 sequence is CASTPRGGLSYEQYF. The CDR3 DNA follows: TGTGCCAGCACTCCCCGGGGGGGACTCTCCTACGAGCAGTACTTC.

This clonotype was counted ten times or more. This chain links TRBV20-1 with TRBJ1-1, with 7 bases identical to TRBD1. Trimming cost V 4 bases and J 0 bases; bases outside gene matches: 5. This CDR3 has 14 residues. The germline CDR1 and CDR2 sequences are DFQATT and SNEGSKA (reference sequence). This chain's CDR3 is CSAIPGQLNTEAFF. The CDR3 nucleotides are TGCAGTGCTATACCGGGACAGCTGAACACTGAAGCTTTCTTT.

This chain links TRBV4-3 with TRBJ1-6, with a possible D match to TRBD1 (5 bases). Germline CDR1 reads LGHNA; CDR2 reads YSLEER. CDR3 length: 18 amino acids. Trimming shortened V by 3 bases and J by 0 bases, and 15 bases separated the two germline ends. The CDR3 DNA follows: TGCGCCAGCAGCCATAAAGGTGGGGGGGGCTCCTATAATTCACCCCTCCACTTT. It specifies CASSHKGGGGSYNSPLHF.

The chain uses TRBV6-1 and TRBJ1-5, with a tentative D call TRBD1 (5 bases). CDR1 and CDR2 from the germline V gene are MNHNS and SASEGT. The CDR3 has 15 amino acids. Trimming removed 6 bases at V and 3 bases at J, with 15 bases between. CDR3 protein: CASRRGGLDNQPQHF. The CDR3 coding sequence is TGTGCCAGCAGGAGGGGAGGGTTAGACAATCAGCCCCAGCATTTT.

The sample holds a few counts of this clonotype. V usage is TRBV6-1 and J usage is TRBJ2-7; 9 bases line up with TRBD1. This CDR3 has 15 amino acids. The germline V gene has CDR1 MNHNS and CDR2 SASEGT. Germline trimming cut 6 bases from V and 2 bases from J; bases unmatched to any gene: 8. In DNA form, the CDR3 reads TGTGCCAGCAGCCCGGCTGGGACAGGGACCTACGAGCAGTACTTC. Residues: CASSPAGTGTYEQYF.

Worth noting for this clonotype: With a far larger clone one base away, a read error is the likely cause. As the CDR3 is not closed by the conserved phenylalanine or tryptophan, this likely results from a read error. The chain combines TRBV6-6 with TRBJ2-1, with D perhaps TRBD1 (5 bases). There are 17 residues in the CDR3. Germline CDR1 MNHNY, CDR2 SVGAGI (reference sequence). Trimming left V 1 base short and J 4 bases short, with 17 bases between. The CDR3 DNA sequence: TGTGCCAGCAGTTACTTAGGGCTGCAGACAGCTTACAATGAGCAGTTCCTC. Protein sequence: CASSYLGLQTAYNEQFL.

This clonotype has just a few counts. One base away lies a much larger clone, so this may be a sequencing read error. The chain is built from TRBV18 and TRBJ2-1; D uncertain. Germline V lookup: CDR1 KGHSH, CDR2 LQKENI. The CDR3 extends over 11 amino acids. Trimming removed 6 bases from V and 10 bases from J, with 10 bases in between. CDR3 coding DNA: TGTGCCAGCTCCCTCTCCCTCGAGCAGTTCTTC. It yields the protein CASSLSLEQFF.

V and J are TRBV5-4 and TRBJ2-7; weak D call: TRBD1 (5 bases). This CDR3 spans 14 amino acids. V was clipped by 6 bases and J by 3 bases, with 16 bases between them. CDR1 and CDR2 (germline): SGHNT, YYREEE (reference sequence). For the CDR3, the DNA is TGTGCCAGCACCCACGGGCCGCAGGGCTACGAGCAGTACTTC. This translates into CASTHGPQGYEQYF.

There are many counts of this clonotype. The V and J genes are TRBV10-1 and TRBJ2-1; D assignment may be TRBD1 or TRBD2 (5 bases each). The V end lost 4 bases, the J end lost 6 bases, and 10 bases lay between the germline ends. CDR3 size: 13 residues. CDR1 and CDR2 from the germline V gene are WNHNN and SYGVQD (reference sequence). The CDR3: CASSAGPTNEQFF. CDR3 DNA sequence: TGCGCCAGCAGTGCGGGACCCACCAATGAGCAGTTCTTC.